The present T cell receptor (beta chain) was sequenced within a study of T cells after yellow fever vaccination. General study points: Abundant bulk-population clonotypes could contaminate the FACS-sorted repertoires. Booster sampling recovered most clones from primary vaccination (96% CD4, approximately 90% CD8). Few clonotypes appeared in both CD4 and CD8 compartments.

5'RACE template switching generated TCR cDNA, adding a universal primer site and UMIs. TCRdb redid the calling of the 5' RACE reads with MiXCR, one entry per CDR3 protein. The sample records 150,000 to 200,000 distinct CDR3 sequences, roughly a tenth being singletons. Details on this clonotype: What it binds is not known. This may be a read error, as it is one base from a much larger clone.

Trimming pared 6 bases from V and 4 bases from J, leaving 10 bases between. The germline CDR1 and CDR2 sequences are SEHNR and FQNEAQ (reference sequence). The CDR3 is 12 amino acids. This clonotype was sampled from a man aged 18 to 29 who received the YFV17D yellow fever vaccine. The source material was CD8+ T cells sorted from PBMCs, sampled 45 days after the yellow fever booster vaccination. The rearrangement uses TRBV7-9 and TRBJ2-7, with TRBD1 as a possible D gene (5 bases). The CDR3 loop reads CASRLDTYEQYF. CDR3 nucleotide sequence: TGTGCCAGCAGGTTGGACACTTACGAGCAGTACTTC.